This T cell receptor beta chain was identified in a study of glioma-infiltrating T cells. Findings of the study overall: CDR3 overlap between tissue and blood was very small.

TCR alpha and beta CDR3 regions were amplified from RNA using iRepertoire nested multiplex PCR. One-step reverse transcription and amplification started from approximately 100-400 ng of tissue mRNA or PBMC total RNA. MiXCR was run by TCRdb on the multiplex PCR reads, yielding one entry per CDR3 protein. In the table there are around 120,000 distinct CDR3 sequences, around 23% of which are singletons. The CDR3 is 13 amino acids. CDR1 and CDR2 from the germline V gene are MGHDK and SYGVNS. V trimming: 6 bases; J trimming: 8 bases; junction bases outside the gene matches: 2. This clonotype was seen a handful of times. What it binds is unknown.

The material sequenced was glioma tissue, nonneoplastic brain tissue, or PBMCs (not recorded which). The V gene is TRBV25-1, the J gene TRBJ1-6, with 9 bases fitting TRBD1. This clonotype was sampled from a human donor with low-grade glioma or glioblastoma, undergoing nonglioma brain surgery, or in good health (not recorded which). The CDR3 protein is CASRRQGDSPLHF. Here the CDR3 DNA reads TGTGCCAGCAGAAGACAGGGGGATTCACCCCTCCACTTT. The full variable domain, rest sourced from reference TRBV25-1 and TRBJ1-6, is EADIYQTPRYLVIGTGKKITLECSQTMGHDKMYWYQQDPGMELHLIHYSYGVNSTEKGDLSSESTVSRIRTEHFPLTLESARPSHTSQYLCASRRQGDSPLHFGNGTRLTVT.